What follows are 5 T cell receptor beta chains derived from one specimen sequenced in a study of radiotherapy plus CTLA-4 blockade in lung cancer (dated by TCRdb to the late 2010s). The library came from the immunoSEQ multiplex PCR assay. Entries here come from immuneACCESS through TCRdb and include only in-frame sequences with V and J called. Some clones fail to appear in such tables; in the studies checked, an unresolved V gene covers under half of the shortfall, and the cause of the remainder is unknown. The sample profile shows around 70,000 clones; about 85% of them were found once. Together, the top ten hold around 4% of the sample. The sample here was peripheral blood, taken from a patient treated with radiotherapy plus ipilimumab. The receptor source for this set is a human donor with non-small cell lung cancer who had a partial response to radiotherapy plus ipilimumab.

The V call is TRBV19, the J call TRBJ1-1; D unresolved. The length of the CDR3 is 15 residues. The germline CDR1 and CDR2 sequences are LNHDA and SQIVND (reference sequence). V dropped 3 bases and J dropped 2 bases, with 13 bases sitting between them. CDR3 sequence reads: CASSIPRIRNTEAFF. The CDR3 DNA sequence: TGTGCCAGTAGTATCCCCAGGATACGTAACACTGAAGCTTTCTTT.

The V gene is TRBV5-5, the J gene TRBJ2-7; the match to TRBD1 covers 7 bases. This CDR3 contains 15 residues. Germline trimming cut 0 bases from V and 2 bases from J; bases unmatched to any gene: 5. Germline values: CDR1 SGHKS, CDR2 YYEKEE (reference sequence). CDR3 sequence reads: CASSLAGQTTYEQYF. DNA of the CDR3: TGTGCCAGCAGCTTGGCGGGACAGACAACCTACGAGCAGTACTTC. Looking up the rest from reference TRBV5-5 and TRBJ2-7 gives the full variable domain: DAGVTQSPTHLIKTRGQQVTLRCSPISGHKSVSWYQQVLGQGPQFIFQYYEKEERGRGNFPDRFSARQFPNYSSELNVNALLLGDSALYLCASSLAGQTTYEQYFGPGTRLTVT.

This clone was seen once. V usage is TRBV6-5 and J usage is TRBJ2-1; no reliable D call. The CDR3 extends over 15 amino acids. Germline V gene lookup returns CDR1 MNHEY and CDR2 SVGAGI. V was trimmed by 1 base and J by 6 bases, leaving 13 bases between them. In DNA, the CDR3 is TGTGCCAGCAGTTACTTGGATCAGCGAGGCAATGAGCAGTTCTTC. Protein: CASSYLDQRGNEQFF.

The chain employs TRBV4-1 and TRBJ2-7; 8 bases agree with TRBD1. Germline CDR1 and CDR2: MGHRA and YSYEKL. This CDR3 spans 14 amino acids. The V and J ends lost 6 bases and 3 bases, in that order; junction bases with no gene match: 7. The CDR3 loop reads CASRRTGGDYEQYF. As DNA, the CDR3 is TGCGCCAGCAGGAGAACAGGGGGAGACTACGAGCAGTACTTC.

V usage is TRBV28 and J usage is TRBJ1-2; 8 bases map to TRBD1. Germline V gene lookup returns CDR1 MDHEN and CDR2 SYDVKM. V lost 6 bases and J lost 3; bases outside the gene matches: 12. The CDR3 spans 16 residues. This chain's CDR3 is CASRPPAGRGHYGYTF. In DNA, the CDR3 is TGTGCCAGCAGACCCCCCGCGGGCAGGGGGCACTATGGCTACACCTTC.